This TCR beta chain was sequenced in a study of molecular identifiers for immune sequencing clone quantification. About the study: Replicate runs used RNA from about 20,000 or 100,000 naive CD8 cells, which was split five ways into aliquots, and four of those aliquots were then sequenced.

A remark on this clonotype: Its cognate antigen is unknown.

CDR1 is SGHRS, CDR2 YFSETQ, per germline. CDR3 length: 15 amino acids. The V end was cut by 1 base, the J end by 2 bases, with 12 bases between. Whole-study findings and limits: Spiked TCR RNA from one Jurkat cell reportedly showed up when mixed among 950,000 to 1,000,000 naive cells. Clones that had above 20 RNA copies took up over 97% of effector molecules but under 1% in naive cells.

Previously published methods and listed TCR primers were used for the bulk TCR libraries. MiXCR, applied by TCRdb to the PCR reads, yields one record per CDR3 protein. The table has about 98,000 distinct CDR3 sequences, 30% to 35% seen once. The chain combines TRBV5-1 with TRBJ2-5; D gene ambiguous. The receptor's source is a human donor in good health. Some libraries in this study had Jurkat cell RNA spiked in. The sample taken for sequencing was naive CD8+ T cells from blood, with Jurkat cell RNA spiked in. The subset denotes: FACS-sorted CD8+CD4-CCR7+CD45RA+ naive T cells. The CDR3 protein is CASSLLVRAQETQYF. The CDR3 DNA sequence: TGCGCCAGCAGCTTGTTAGTACGGGCGCAAGAGACCCAGTACTTC.